This TCR beta chain comes out of a study of OX40 agonist ivuxolimab in advanced cancers. In the study overall: Cohort: roughly 79% men, mean age about 60, aged roughly 23 to 79. Prior anti-PD-1, anti-PD-L1 or anti-CTLA-4 therapy did not bar entry, and 30% to 40% had some.

Findings of the study overall: Antigen specificity of clonally expanded peripheral T cells was not established.

The data were produced by immunoSEQ multiplex PCR, yet TCRdb's version contains in-frame clones alone and is incomplete. The sample has about 61,000 clones, 92% seen once. Germline-derived CDR1 and CDR2 are MDHEN and SYDVKM. With V trimmed by 1 base and J by 5 bases, 8 bases remained unmatched. The CDR3 loop spans 16 amino acids. In regard to this clone: Its matching antigen is unknown.

J is TRBJ1-5 and V is TRBV28; 7 nucleotides agree with TRBD1. Material: CD4+ or CD8+ T cells sorted from blood, obtained in a trial of the OX40 agonist ivuxolimab. This receptor was taken from an adult with an advanced solid tumor such as melanoma, head and neck, liver or kidney cancer. The CDR3 sequence: CASSLLLRGHDQPQHF. DNA of the CDR3: TGTGCCAGCAGTTTATTATTGAGGGGGCATGATCAGCCCCAGCATTTT. The full variable domain, rest sourced from reference TRBV28 and TRBJ1-5, is DVKVTQSSRYLVKRTGEKVFLECVQDMDHENMFWYRQDPGLGLRLIYFSYDVKMKEKGDIPEGYSVSREKKERFSLILESASTNQTSMYLCASSLLLRGHDQPQHFGDGTRLSIL.